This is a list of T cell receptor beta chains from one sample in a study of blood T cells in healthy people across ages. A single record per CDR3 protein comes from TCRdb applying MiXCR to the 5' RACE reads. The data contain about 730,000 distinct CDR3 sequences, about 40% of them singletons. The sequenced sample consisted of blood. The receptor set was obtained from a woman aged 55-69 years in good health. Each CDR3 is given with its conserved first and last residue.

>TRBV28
CASSTKRRKNIQYF
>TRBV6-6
CASRAREGQETQFF
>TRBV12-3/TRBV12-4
CASILNTDTQYF
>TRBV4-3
CASSQERSYEQYF
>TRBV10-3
CAISGRPGQNNQPQHF
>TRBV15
CATGGVSNTEAFF
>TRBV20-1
CSALRGAHGYTF
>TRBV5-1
CASSLTQATYEQYF
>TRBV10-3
CAISKDSYEQYF
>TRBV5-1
CASSLNRDREETQYF
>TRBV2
CASSEEDEKLFF
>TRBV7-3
CASSKDRGLTDTQYF
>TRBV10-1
CASSADRGTMNTEAFF
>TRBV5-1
CASSETLQGTEQYF
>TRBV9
CASSEGQGYGYTF
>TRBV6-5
CASTYSIGAGTQYF
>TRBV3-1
CASSHPGRDPYNEQFF
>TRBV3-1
CASSPRTSGVGTDTQYF
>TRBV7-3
CATGTGRNSPLHF
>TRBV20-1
CSARALDRAYDNEQFF
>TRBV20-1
CSARDADRVGETQYF
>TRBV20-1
CSAQGFYEQYF
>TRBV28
CASRETSGAQETQYF
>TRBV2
CARTGQGVKTDTQYF
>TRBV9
CASSPWAVGANVLTF
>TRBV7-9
CASSGDRTYEQYF
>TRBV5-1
CASSLGHSVETQYF
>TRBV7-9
CAGSGTSNQPQHF
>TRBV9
CASSPRRSGGGETQYF
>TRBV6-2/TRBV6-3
CANSPTESNEQFF
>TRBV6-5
CASSSPSPSSGSYNEQFF
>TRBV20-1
CSARVSGTGLSEAFF
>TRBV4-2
CASSLGSRGLSYEQYF
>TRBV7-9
CASSLVGRGSSYNEQFF
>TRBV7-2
CASSSLARDTQYF
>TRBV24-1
CATSDRLAGAPDTQYF
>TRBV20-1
CSATTNRDRVDNEQFF
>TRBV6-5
CASSLRVWGAESYEQYF
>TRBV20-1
CSARRIAGVEQFF
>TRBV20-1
CSASQGSNEQYF
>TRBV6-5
CASSYRGLAGGSLNEQFF
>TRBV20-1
CSARDQGAADTQYF
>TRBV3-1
CASRRLTGNRETQYF
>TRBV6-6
CASSGQGTVDTQYF
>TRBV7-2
CASSSLAAGYEQYF
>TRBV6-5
CASSYSGTEETQYF
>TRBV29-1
CSGDSGGGGETQYF
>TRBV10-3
CAISEPGLAGDSYNEQFF
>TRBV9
CASSDTSGMGWETQYF
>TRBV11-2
CASSPPFFSGGSLGLEDTQYF
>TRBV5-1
CASSLLGQGQHEQFF
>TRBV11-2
CASSFRRLDYGYTF
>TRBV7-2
CASSPEAASGSYSYEQYF